The text below deals with one T cell receptor (beta chain). Its antigen is undetermined. This sample stems from a study of T cell repertoires in cytomegalovirus infection. Study in general: CMV infection together with matching HLA type was indicated by public TCR beta signatures. Study-wide results and caveats: The ex vivo response was dominated by HLA-C-restricted CMV-specific TCR beta clonotypes. The study identified carriers of CMV plus the relevant HLA from cumulative public TCR beta family frequency.

CDR3 length equals 13 residues. V was trimmed by 3 bases and J by 2 bases, leaving 7 bases between them. Germline loops: CDR1 SGHVS, CDR2 FNYEAQ. TCRdb used MiXCR to reprocess the reads, holding one entry per CDR3 protein. The sample shows under 850,000 distinct CDR3 sequences, 30% to 40% of them seen only once. The input for sequencing was cultured PBMCs, taken from culture after CMV antigen stimulation. This sequence originates from a human donor in good health (CMV status not recorded). Some clones in this sample may be carry-over from other donors' samples. The rearrangement uses TRBV7-6 and TRBJ2-5; D gene ambiguous. The CDR3 loop reads CASSLTKQETQYF. DNA of the CDR3: TGTGCCAGCAGCTTGACGAAGCAAGAGACCCAGTACTTC. The variable domain in full, completed from reference TRBV7-6 and TRBJ2-5, reads GAGVSQSPRYKVTKRGQDVALRCDPISGHVSLYWYRQALGQGPEFLTYFNYEAQQDKSGLPNDRFSAERPEGSISTLTIQRTEQRDSAMYRCASSLTKQETQYFGPGTRLLVL.